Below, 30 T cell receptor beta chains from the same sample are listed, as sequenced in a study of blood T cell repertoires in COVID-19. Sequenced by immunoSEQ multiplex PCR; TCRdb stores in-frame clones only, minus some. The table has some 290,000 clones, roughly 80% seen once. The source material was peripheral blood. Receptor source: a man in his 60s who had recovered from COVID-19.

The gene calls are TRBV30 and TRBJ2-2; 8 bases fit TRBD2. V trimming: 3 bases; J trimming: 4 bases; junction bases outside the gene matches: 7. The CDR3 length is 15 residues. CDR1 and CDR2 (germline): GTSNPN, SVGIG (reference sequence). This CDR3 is CAWRPPGLGTGELFF. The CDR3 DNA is TGTGCCTGGAGGCCTCCGGGACTAGGCACCGGGGAGCTGTTTTTT.

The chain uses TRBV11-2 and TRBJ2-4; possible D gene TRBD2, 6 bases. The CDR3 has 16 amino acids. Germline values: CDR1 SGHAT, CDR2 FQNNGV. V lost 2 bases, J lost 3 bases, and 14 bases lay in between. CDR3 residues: CASSLIGGRSKNIQYF. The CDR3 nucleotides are TGTGCCAGCAGCTTAATAGGAGGGAGAAGCAAAAACATTCAGTACTTC.

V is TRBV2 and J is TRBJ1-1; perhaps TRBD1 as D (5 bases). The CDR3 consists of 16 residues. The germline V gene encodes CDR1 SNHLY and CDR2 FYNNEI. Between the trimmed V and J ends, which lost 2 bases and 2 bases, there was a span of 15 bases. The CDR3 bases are TGTGCCAGCAGTGAAAGGGGTCAGCTACTTAACACTGAAGCTTTCTTT. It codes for CASSERGQLLNTEAFF. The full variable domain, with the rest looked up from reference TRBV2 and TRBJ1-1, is EPEVTQTPSHQVTQMGQEVILRCVPISNHLYFYWYRQILGQKVEFLVSFYNNEISEKSEIFDDQFSVERPDGSNFTLKIRSTKLEDSAMYFCASSERGQLLNTEAFFGQGTRLTVV.

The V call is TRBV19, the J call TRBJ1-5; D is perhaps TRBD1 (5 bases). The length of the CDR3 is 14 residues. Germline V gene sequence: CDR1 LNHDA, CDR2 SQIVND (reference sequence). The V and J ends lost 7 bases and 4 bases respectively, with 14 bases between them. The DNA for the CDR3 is TGTGCCAGTACCTTGCGGGGGGTTAATCAGCCCCAGCATTTT. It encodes CASTLRGVNQPQHF.

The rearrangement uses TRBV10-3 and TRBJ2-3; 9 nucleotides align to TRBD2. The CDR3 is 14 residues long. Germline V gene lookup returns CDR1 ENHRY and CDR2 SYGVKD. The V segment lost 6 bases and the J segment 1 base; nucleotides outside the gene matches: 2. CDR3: CAIRASGGTDTQYF. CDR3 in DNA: TGTGCCATCAGGGCTAGCGGGGGCACAGATACGCAGTATTTT.

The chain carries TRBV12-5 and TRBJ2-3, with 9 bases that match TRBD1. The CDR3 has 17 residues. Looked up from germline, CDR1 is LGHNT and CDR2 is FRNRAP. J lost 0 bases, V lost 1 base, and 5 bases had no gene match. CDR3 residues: CASGLGRTGASTDTQYF. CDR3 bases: TGTGCTAGTGGTTTGGGGAGGACAGGGGCTAGCACAGATACGCAGTATTTT.

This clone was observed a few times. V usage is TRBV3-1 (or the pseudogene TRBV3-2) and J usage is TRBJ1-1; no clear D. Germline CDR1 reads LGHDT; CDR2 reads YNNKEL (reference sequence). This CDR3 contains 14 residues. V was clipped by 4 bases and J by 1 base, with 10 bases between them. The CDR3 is CASSRGGKNTEAFF. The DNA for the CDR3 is TGTGCCAGCAGCCGCGGTGGTAAGAACACTGAAGCTTTCTTT.

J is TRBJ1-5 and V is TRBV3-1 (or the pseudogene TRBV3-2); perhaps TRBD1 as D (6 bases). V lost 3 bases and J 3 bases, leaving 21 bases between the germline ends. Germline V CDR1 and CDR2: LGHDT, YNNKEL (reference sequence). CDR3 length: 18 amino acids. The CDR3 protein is CASSQGRMNRVNNQPQHF. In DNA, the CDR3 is TGTGCCAGCAGCCAGGGTCGCATGAACAGGGTGAACAATCAGCCCCAGCATTTT.

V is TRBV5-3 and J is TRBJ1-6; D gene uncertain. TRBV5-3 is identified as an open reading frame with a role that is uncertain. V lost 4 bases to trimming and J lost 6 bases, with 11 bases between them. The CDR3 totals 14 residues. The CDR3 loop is CARSEGPGNSPLHF. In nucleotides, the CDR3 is TGTGCCAGAAGCGAAGGCCCAGGTAATTCACCCCTCCACTTT.

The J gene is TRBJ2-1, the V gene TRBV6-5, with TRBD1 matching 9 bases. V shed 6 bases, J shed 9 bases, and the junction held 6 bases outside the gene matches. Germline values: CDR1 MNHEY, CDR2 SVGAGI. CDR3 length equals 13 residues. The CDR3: CASRRTGVGEQFF. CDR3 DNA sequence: TGTGCCAGCAGACGGACAGGGGTGGGTGAGCAGTTCTTC.

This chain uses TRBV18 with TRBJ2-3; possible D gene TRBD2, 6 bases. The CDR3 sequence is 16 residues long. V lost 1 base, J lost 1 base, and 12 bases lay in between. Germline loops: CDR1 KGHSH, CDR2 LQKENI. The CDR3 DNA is TGTGCCAGCTCACCACTTCCGGCGGGACGCACAGATACGCAGTATTTT. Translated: CASSPLPAGRTDTQYF.

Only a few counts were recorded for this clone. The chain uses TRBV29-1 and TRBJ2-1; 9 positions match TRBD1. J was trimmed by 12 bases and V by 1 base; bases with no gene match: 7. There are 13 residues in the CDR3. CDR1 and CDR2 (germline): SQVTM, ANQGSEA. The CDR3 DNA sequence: TGCAGCGTTGAAGCCCAAGGGGGACAGGGGCAGTTCTTC. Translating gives CSVEAQGGQGQFF.

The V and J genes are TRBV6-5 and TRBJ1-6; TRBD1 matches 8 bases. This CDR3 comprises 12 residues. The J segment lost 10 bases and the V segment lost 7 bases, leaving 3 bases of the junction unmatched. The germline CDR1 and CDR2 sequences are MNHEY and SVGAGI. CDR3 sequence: CASTQGGSPLHF. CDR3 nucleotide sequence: TGTGCCAGCACACAGGGGGGATCACCCCTCCACTTT.

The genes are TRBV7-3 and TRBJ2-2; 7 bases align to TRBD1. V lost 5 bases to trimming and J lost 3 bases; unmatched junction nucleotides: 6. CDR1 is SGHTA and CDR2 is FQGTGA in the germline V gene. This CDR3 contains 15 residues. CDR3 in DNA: TGTGCCAGCAGCACCCGAGGGGGCTACACCGGGGAGCTGTTTTTT. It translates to CASSTRGGYTGELFF.

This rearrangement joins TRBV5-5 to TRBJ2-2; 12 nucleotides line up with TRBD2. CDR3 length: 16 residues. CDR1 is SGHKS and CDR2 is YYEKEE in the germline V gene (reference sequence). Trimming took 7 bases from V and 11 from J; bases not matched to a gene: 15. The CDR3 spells CASVPGASGGAAELFF. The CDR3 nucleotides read TGTGCCAGCGTCCCCGGGGCTAGCGGGGGGGCCGCCGAGCTGTTTTTT.

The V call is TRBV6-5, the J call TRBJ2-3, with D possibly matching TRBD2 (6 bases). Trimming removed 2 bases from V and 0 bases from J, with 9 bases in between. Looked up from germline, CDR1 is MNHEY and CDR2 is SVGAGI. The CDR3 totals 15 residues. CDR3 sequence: CASSYVGGSTDTQYF. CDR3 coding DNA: TGTGCCAGCAGTTACGTCGGAGGGAGCACAGATACGCAGTATTTT.

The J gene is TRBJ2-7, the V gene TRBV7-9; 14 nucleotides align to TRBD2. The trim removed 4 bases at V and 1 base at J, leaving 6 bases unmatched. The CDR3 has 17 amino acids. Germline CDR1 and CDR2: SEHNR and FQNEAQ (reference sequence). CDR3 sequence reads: CASSYGTSGSLSYEQYF. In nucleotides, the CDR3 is TGTGCCAGCAGCTACGGGACTAGCGGGAGCCTTTCCTACGAGCAGTACTTC. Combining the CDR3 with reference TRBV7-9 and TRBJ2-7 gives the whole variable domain DTGVSQNPRHKITKRGQNVTFRCDPISEHNRLYWYRQTLGQGPEFLTYFQNEAQLEKSRLLSDRFSAERPKGSFSTLEIQRTEQGDSAMYLCASSYGTSGSLSYEQYFGPGTRLTVT.

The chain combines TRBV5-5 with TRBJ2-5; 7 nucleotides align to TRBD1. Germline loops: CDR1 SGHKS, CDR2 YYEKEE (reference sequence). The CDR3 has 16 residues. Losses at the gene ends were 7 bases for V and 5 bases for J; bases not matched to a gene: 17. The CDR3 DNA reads TGTGCCAGCGCGGCGGAGCGAACAGGGGCCTGGGAGACCCAGTACTTC. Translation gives CASAAERTGAWETQYF.

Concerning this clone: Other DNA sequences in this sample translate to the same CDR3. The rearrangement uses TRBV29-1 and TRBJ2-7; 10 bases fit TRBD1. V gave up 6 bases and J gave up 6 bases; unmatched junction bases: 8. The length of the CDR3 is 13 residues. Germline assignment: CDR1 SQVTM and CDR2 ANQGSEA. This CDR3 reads CSVERDRGSEQYF. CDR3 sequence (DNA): TGCAGCGTGGAGCGGGACAGGGGATCCGAGCAGTACTTC.

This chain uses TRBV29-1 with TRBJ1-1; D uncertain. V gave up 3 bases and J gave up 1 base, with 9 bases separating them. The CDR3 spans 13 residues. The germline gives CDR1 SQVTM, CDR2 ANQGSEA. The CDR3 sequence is CSVDRGRNTEAFF. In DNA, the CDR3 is TGCAGCGTTGATCGCGGGAGGAACACTGAAGCTTTCTTT.

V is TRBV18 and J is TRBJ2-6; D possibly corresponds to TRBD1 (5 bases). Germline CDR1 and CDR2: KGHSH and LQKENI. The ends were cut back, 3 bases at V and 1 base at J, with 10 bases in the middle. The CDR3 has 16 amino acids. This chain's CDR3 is CASSPAGQSGANVLTF. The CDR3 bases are TGTGCCAGCTCACCGGCAGGGCAATCTGGGGCCAACGTCCTGACTTTC.

The CDR3 coding sequence is TGTGCCAGCAGTTTAGGGACTAGCGGGGGGGCCCGGCGCACAGATACGCAGTATTTT. It encodes CASSLGTSGGARRTDTQYF. This chain links TRBV27 with TRBJ2-3, with 16 bases fitting TRBD2. Germline CDR1 and CDR2: MNHEY and SMNVEV (reference sequence). The CDR3 contains 19 residues. The V gene end was trimmed by 2 bases and the J gene end by 1 base; junction bases not matched to a gene: 6.

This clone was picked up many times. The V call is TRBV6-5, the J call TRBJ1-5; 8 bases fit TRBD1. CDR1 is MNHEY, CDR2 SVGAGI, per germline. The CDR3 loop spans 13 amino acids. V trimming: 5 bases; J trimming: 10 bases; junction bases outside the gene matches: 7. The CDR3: CASSTRTGQPQHF. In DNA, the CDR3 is TGTGCCAGCAGTACAAGGACAGGGCAACCCCAGCATTTT.

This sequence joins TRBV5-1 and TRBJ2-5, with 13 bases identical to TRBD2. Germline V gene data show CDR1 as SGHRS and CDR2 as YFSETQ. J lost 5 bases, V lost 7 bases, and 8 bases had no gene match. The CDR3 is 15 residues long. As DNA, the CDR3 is TGCGCCAGCGCACAGACTAGCGGGAGGCAGGAGACCCAGTACTTC. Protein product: CASAQTSGRQETQYF.

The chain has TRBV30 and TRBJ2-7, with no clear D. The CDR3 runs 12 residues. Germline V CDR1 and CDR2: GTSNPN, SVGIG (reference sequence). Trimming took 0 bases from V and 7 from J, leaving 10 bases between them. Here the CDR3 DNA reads TGTGCCTGGAGTGTACCCCCGAGTGAGCAGTACTTC. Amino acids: CAWSVPPSEQYF.

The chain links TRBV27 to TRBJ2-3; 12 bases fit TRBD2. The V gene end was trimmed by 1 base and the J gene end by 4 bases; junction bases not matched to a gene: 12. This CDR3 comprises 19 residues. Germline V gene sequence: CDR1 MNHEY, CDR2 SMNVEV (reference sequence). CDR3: CASSLFALAGGPSPDTQYF. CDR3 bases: TGTGCCAGCAGTTTATTCGCCCTAGCGGGGGGGCCGTCGCCAGATACGCAGTATTTT.

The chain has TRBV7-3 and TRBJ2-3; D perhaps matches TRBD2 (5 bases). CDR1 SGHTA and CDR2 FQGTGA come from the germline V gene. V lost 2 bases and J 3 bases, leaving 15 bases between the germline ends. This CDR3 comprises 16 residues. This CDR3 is CASSLRGFSATDTQYF. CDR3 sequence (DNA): TGTGCCAGCAGCTTACGGGGTTTTAGCGCAACAGATACGCAGTATTTT.

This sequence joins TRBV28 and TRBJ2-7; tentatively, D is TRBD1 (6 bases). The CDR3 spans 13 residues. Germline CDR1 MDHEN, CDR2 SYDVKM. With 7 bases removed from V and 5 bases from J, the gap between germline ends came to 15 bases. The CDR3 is CASIGRGLNEQYF. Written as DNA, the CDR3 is TGTGCCAGCATTGGCAGGGGATTGAACGAGCAGTACTTC.

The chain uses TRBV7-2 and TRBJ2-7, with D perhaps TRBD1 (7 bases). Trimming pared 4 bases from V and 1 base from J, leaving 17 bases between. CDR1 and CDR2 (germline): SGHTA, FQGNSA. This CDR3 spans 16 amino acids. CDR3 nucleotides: TGTGCCAGCAGCTCATGGAGGGGGACAGCATCCTACGAGCAGTACTTC. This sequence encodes CASSSWRGTASYEQYF.

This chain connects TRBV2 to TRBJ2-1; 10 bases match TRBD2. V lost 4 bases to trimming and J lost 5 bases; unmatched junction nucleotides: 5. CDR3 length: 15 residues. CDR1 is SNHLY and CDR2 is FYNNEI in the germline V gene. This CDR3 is CASSAGTSVNNEQFF. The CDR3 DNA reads TGTGCCAGCAGTGCCGGGACTAGCGTTAACAATGAGCAGTTCTTC.